These 6 T cell receptor beta chains share one sample of origin, sequenced in a study of CD8 T cells in Susac syndrome. Random hexamers primed reverse transcription of about 0.45 to 1 ug RNA. MiXCR, applied by TCRdb to the immunoSEQ multiplex PCR reads, yields one record per CDR3 protein. Of about 430,000 distinct CDR3 sequences listed, 85% are singletons. Sample: CD8+ T cells from PBMCs. These receptors all stem from a human donor with multiple sclerosis.

The gene calls are TRBV13 and TRBJ2-1, with a possible D match to TRBD2 (6 bases). The CDR3 contains 15 residues. CDR1 is PRHDT, CDR2 FYEKMQ, per germline (reference sequence). With 1 base removed from V and 7 bases from J, the gap between germline ends came to 14 bases. CDR3 region: CASSLVGGRRNEQFF. DNA of the CDR3: TGTGCCAGCAGCTTAGTCGGAGGGAGGCGAAATGAGCAGTTCTTC. The variable domain in full, with the rest retrieved from reference TRBV13 and TRBJ2-1, is AAGVIQSPRHLIKEKRETATLKCYPIPRHDTVYWYQQGPGQDPQFLISFYEKMQSDKGSIPDRFSAQQFSDYHSELNMSSLELGDSALYFCASSLVGGRRNEQFFGPGTRLTVL.

This clonotype occurred once. The V and J genes are TRBV2 and TRBJ2-7; tentatively, D is TRBD1 (6 bases). Trimming removed 7 bases from V and 5 bases from J, with 12 bases in between. Germline V gives CDR1 SNHLY, CDR2 FYNNEI. The CDR3 has 12 amino acids. CDR3 in DNA: TGTGCCAGCATGAACAGGGTGGACGAGCAGTACTTC. It is translated as CASMNRVDEQYF.

This chain connects TRBV29-1 to TRBJ1-2, with D perhaps TRBD1 (6 bases). Trimming cost V 0 bases and J 5 bases, with 25 bases left between them. Germline values: CDR1 SQVTM, CDR2 ANQGSEA. CDR3 length: 18 residues. CDR3 nucleotides: TGCAGCGTTGAAGAGAGGGGTCCACAGGGATACCGGACGTATGGCTACACCTTC. Residues: CSVEERGPQGYRTYGYTF.

The rearrangement joins TRBV7-9 to TRBJ2-7; D perhaps matches TRBD1 (5 bases). V was shortened by 4 bases and J by 2 bases, with 9 bases between the two germline ends. The CDR3 is 13 residues long. Germline lookup yields CDR1 SEHNR and CDR2 FQNEAQ (reference sequence). CDR3 in amino acids: CASSSDTTYEQYF. For the CDR3, the DNA is TGTGCCAGCAGCTCGGACACGACCTACGAGCAGTACTTC.

This chain joins TRBV5-6 and TRBJ1-2, with D possibly matching TRBD1 (5 bases). The ends were cut back, 2 bases at V and 2 bases at J, with 10 bases in the middle. Looked up from germline, CDR1 is SGHDT and CDR2 is YYEEEE. The CDR3 runs to 14 residues. CDR3 nucleotide sequence: TGTGCCAGCAGCTTCGCGACAGACAACTATGGCTACACCTTC. Its protein is CASSFATDNYGYTF.

The rearrangement joins TRBV7-9 to TRBJ2-7; no clear D gene. V dropped 0 bases and J dropped 7 bases, with 4 bases sitting between them. The CDR3 contains 11 residues. Germline V lookup: CDR1 SEHNR, CDR2 FQNEAQ (reference sequence). This CDR3 reads CASSLAGEQYF. CDR3 nucleotides: TGTGCCAGCAGCTTAGCGGGGGAGCAGTACTTC.